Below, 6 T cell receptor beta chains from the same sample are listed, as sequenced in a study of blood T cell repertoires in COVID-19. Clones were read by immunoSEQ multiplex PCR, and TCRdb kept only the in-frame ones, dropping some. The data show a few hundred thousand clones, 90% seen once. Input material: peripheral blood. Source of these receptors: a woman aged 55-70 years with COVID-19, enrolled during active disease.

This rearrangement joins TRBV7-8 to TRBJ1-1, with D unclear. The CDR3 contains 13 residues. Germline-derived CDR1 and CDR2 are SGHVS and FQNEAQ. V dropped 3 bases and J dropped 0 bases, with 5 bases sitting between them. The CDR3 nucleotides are TGTGCCAGCAGCTTCTCAGTGAACACTGAAGCTTTCTTT. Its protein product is CASSFSVNTEAFF.

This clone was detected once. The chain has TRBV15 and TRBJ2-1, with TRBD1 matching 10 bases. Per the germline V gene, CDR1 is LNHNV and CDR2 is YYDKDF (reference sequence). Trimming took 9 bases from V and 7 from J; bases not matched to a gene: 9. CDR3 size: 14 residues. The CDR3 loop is CATSRDRGVNEQFF. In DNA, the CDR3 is TGTGCCACGAGCCGGGACAGGGGCGTGAATGAGCAGTTCTTC. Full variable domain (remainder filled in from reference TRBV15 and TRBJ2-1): DAMVIQNPRYQVTQFGKPVTLSCSQTLNHNVMYWYQQKSSQAPKLLFHYYDKDFNNEADTPDNFQSRRPNTSFCFLDIRSPGLGDTAMYLCATSRDRGVNEQFFGPGTRLTVL.

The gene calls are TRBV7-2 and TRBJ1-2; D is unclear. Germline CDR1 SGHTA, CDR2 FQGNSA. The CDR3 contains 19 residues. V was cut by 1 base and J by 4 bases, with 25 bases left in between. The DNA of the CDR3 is TGTGCCAGCAGCTTAGTGGGGTCGGCAGGCCTGGGAGGACCCTATGGCTACACCTTC. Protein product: CASSLVGSAGLGGPYGYTF.

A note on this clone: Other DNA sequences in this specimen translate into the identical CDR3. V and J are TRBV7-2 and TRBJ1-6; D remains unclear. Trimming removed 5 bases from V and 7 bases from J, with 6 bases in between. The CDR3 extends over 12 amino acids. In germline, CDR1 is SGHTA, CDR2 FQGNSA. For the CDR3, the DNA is TGTGCCAGCAGCCCCCGGAATTCACCCCTCCACTTT. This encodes CASSPRNSPLHF.

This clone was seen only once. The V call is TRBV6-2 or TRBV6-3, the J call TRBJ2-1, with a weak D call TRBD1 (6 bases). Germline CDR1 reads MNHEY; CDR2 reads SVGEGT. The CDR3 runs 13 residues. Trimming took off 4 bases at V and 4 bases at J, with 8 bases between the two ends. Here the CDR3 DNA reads TGTGCCAGCAGTTCGGACAGTTACAATGAGCAGTTCTTC. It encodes CASSSDSYNEQFF.

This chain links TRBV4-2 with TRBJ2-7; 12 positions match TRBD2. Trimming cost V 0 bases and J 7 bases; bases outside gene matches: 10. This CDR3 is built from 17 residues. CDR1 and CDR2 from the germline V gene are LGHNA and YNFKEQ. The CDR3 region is CASSQDPPSGGASEQYF. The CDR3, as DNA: TGTGCCAGCAGCCAAGATCCGCCTAGCGGGGGGGCGTCAGAGCAGTACTTC.